The present T cell receptor (beta chain) was sequenced within a study of T-cell memory formation after mild COVID-19. As for the study in general: Across donors, TCR clusters were largely donor specific.

MiXCR, applied by TCRdb to the 5' RACE reads, yields one record per CDR3 protein. Among about 410,000 distinct CDR3 sequences listed, 20% to 25% were seen once. V lost 5 bases to trimming and J lost 3 bases, with 19 bases between them. This CDR3 is built from 17 residues. CDR1 and CDR2 (germline): KGHDR, SFDVKD. This clonotype has only one observation. The gene calls are TRBV24-1 and TRBJ2-1; D call uncertain. The TCR comes from an adult woman who had mild COVID-19 (a few samples of this study predate the infection). Cell type and time point are not known. The sample comprised PBMCs or a T cell subset sorted from them (not recorded which). CDR3 in DNA: TGTGCCACCAGTGGGGCCCTGATCAGCGATTACTACAATGAGCAGTTCTTC. Its translation is CATSGALISDYYNEQFF.